This is a list of T cell receptor beta chains from one sample in a study of cytomegalovirus exposure and HLA in healthy donors. The assay was immunoSEQ multiplex PCR, and TCRdb's table has in-frame clones only and misses some. The table lists about 160,000 clones, about 80% of them singletons. The sequencing input was PBMCs. Receptors originate from a woman aged 45-60 years in good health and CMV-seronegative. Both conserved end residues are trimmed from each CDR3. Size is omitted from some rows. Given values are once, few, many or a class for expanded clones.

abundance: .
v_gene: TRBV7-2
j_gene: TRBJ1-2
CDR3aa: ASSLTRTGYPYGYT

abundance: .
v_gene: TRBV30
j_gene: TRBJ1-1
CDR3aa: AWSLNTEAF

abundance: .
v_gene: TRBV2
j_gene: TRBJ1-2
CDR3aa: ASSVTGLGLRYT

abundance: few
v_gene: TRBV10-3
j_gene: TRBJ1-2
CDR3aa: AISTPRTPEGYT

abundance: .
v_gene: TRBV7-8
j_gene: TRBJ1-2
CDR3aa: ASSPDRVYGYT

abundance: .
v_gene: TRBV5-1
j_gene: TRBJ2-6
CDR3aa: ASSRSSGANVLT

abundance: .
v_gene: TRBV5-1
j_gene: TRBJ2-1
CDR3aa: ASSLGGGEDNEQF

abundance: few
v_gene: TRBV5-1
j_gene: TRBJ1-1
CDR3aa: ASSVGFGADTEAF

abundance: .
v_gene: TRBV19
j_gene: TRBJ2-7
CDR3aa: ASSSGGPYEQY

abundance: once
v_gene: TRBV7-2
j_gene: TRBJ2-1
CDR3aa: ASDSNRDSIYNEQF

abundance: .
v_gene: TRBV2
j_gene: TRBJ2-1
CDR3aa: ASSGTSGSPNEQF

abundance: .
v_gene: TRBV11-2
j_gene: TRBJ1-3
CDR3aa: ASSFSSSGNTIY

abundance: .
v_gene: TRBV19
j_gene: TRBJ1-1
CDR3aa: ASRPSGSLPFGAF

abundance: .
v_gene: TRBV11-2
j_gene: TRBJ1-2
CDR3aa: ASSEDRPYGYT

abundance: .
v_gene: TRBV28
j_gene: TRBJ1-5
CDR3aa: ASSSRDRGIYQPQH

abundance: .
v_gene: TRBV6-5
j_gene: TRBJ1-1
CDR3aa: ASRSSGGRTEAF

abundance: .
v_gene: TRBV5-8
j_gene: TRBJ2-1
CDR3aa: ASSRSGRVWNEQF

abundance: .
v_gene: TRBV15
j_gene: TRBJ1-5
CDR3aa: ATSGLQGNSNQPQH

abundance: .
v_gene: TRBV19
j_gene: TRBJ2-5
CDR3aa: ATAFTRWETQY

abundance: .
v_gene: TRBV2
j_gene: TRBJ1-4
CDR3aa: ASSFNGRTNEKLF

abundance: .
v_gene: TRBV4-1
j_gene: TRBJ2-4
CDR3aa: ASSPTIGTSVTKNIQY

abundance: .
v_gene: TRBV5-6
j_gene: TRBJ2-7
CDR3aa: ASSLGIQGKN

abundance: .
v_gene: TRBV7-9
j_gene: TRBJ2-5
CDR3aa: ASSTLAGAETQY

abundance: .
v_gene: TRBV18
j_gene: TRBJ2-3
CDR3aa: ASSQSSGGAKDTQY

abundance: .
v_gene: TRBV7-8
j_gene: TRBJ1-2
CDR3aa: ASSSGQGADGYT

abundance: .
v_gene: TRBV9
j_gene: TRBJ2-1
CDR3aa: ASSVGGSGYNEQF

abundance: .
v_gene: TRBV28
j_gene: TRBJ2-7
CDR3aa: ASSADYLSYEQY

abundance: .
v_gene: TRBV5-1
j_gene: TRBJ2-1
CDR3aa: ASSLWSGSEQF

abundance: .
v_gene: TRBV6-1
j_gene: TRBJ2-1
CDR3aa: ASSSGTSGRDEQF

abundance: .
v_gene: TRBV6-6
j_gene: TRBJ2-3
CDR3aa: ASSSWRSAGPDTQY

abundance: .
v_gene: TRBV7-2
j_gene: TRBJ2-5
CDR3aa: ASSEPSTLETQY

abundance: .
v_gene: TRBV9
j_gene: TRBJ1-1
CDR3aa: ASSVSQVGNTEAF

abundance: .
v_gene: TRBV6-5
j_gene: TRBJ2-5
CDR3aa: ASSYSREGHKTQY

abundance: few
v_gene: TRBV27
j_gene: TRBJ1-3
CDR3aa: ASSLRGAESGNTIY

abundance: few
v_gene: TRBV28
j_gene: TRBJ1-4
CDR3aa: ASSFRGRATNEKLF

abundance: .
v_gene: TRBV29-1
j_gene: TRBJ2-7
CDR3aa: SVVSQGSDEQY

abundance: once
v_gene: TRBV7-2
j_gene: TRBJ2-2
CDR3aa: ASSALTNTGELF

abundance: .
v_gene: TRBV2
j_gene: TRBJ1-1
CDR3aa: ASSNRGRNTEAF

abundance: .
v_gene: TRBV29-1
j_gene: TRBJ2-3
CDR3aa: SVGRGQGVQDTQY

abundance: .
v_gene: TRBV7-2
j_gene: .
CDR3aa: ASSSVINYEQY

abundance: few
v_gene: TRBV7-6
j_gene: TRBJ2-7
CDR3aa: ASSRQGIYEQY

abundance: .
v_gene: TRBV19
j_gene: TRBJ1-2
CDR3aa: ASSIPRGGGYT

abundance: .
v_gene: TRBV10-3
j_gene: TRBJ2-2
CDR3aa: AIRVWGDSGNSLHNPNTGELF

abundance: .
v_gene: TRBV19
j_gene: TRBJ1-2
CDR3aa: ASSIEISIPPSFKES

abundance: .
v_gene: TRBV11-2
j_gene: TRBJ1-2
CDR3aa: ASSLGGLGHGYT

abundance: .
v_gene: TRBV9
j_gene: TRBJ1-1
CDR3aa: ASSDQVNTEAF

abundance: few
v_gene: TRBV6-6
j_gene: TRBJ1-5
CDR3aa: ASRTGDGDQPQH

abundance: .
v_gene: TRBV18
j_gene: TRBJ1-2
CDR3aa: ASSSMDRNGDGYT

abundance: .
v_gene: TRBV18
j_gene: TRBJ2-7
CDR3aa: ASSPLAGGPFLGEQY

abundance: .
v_gene: TRBV28
j_gene: TRBJ1-2
CDR3aa: ASSLVGQIYGYT

abundance: .
v_gene: TRBV2
j_gene: TRBJ1-1
CDR3aa: APTAGTGVGTEAF